Below, 26 T cell receptor beta chains from the same sample are listed, as sequenced in a study of regulatory T cells in long-lasting Graves disease. HTBI primers from iRepertoire and Arm-PCR of CDR3 regions yielded the TCR beta libraries. One entry per CDR3 protein results from TCRdb running MiXCR on the multiplex PCR reads. Of around 480,000 distinct CDR3 sequences listed, 15% to 20% were seen once; the top ten hold less than 15%. Time point described: newly diagnosed GD, antithyroid drugs for less than 3 months. Scientists built the TCR library using RNA that was extracted from PBMCs. This sample also appeared in a second study, on T cells in Graves' hyperthyroidism and ophthalmopathy.

The sample in question was peripheral blood mononuclear cells (PBMCs), obtained at new diagnosis, from a patient treated with antithyroid drugs. All receptors derive from a man aged 35 to 55 with Graves disease.

The rearrangement uses TRBV6-1 and TRBJ2-7, with TRBD2 matching over 8 bases. The V segment lost 10 bases and the J segment 2 bases; nucleotides outside the gene matches: 10. Germline V lookup: CDR1 MNHNS, CDR2 SASEGT. CDR3 size: 14 residues. The chain's CDR3 is CATSLAGDTYEQYF. CDR3 coding DNA: TGTGCCACCTCGCTAGCGGGTGACACCTACGAGCAGTACTTC.

This clonotype has a count of ten or more. The genes are TRBV2 and TRBJ2-7, with TRBD2 as a possible D gene (6 bases). Germline V gene data show CDR1 as SNHLY and CDR2 as FYNNEI. The CDR3 covers 13 residues. With 3 bases removed from V and 7 bases from J, the gap between germline ends came to 13 bases. CDR3 loop: CASSERGYSEQYF. CDR3 in DNA: TGTGCCAGCAGTGAGCGGGGCTATTCGGAGCAGTACTTC.

The chain links TRBV9 to TRBJ2-7, with 9 bases aligning to TRBD1. Germline-derived CDR1 and CDR2 are SGDLS and YYNGEE. J was trimmed by 6 bases and V by 4 bases; bases with no gene match: 8. This CDR3 has 14 amino acids. The DNA of the CDR3 is TGTGCCAGCAGCAAGCGGGACAGGGTGAGCGAGCAGTACTTC. It encodes CASSKRDRVSEQYF.

There are many counts of this clonotype. The V call is TRBV20-1, the J call TRBJ2-3, with TRBD2 matching over 10 bases. Germline CDR1 reads DFQATT; CDR2 reads SNEGSKA (reference sequence). The J segment lost 4 bases and the V segment lost 1 base, leaving 8 bases of the junction unmatched. The CDR3 extends over 16 amino acids. CDR3 DNA sequence: TGCAGTGCTAGAGTCCCCCTAGCGGGAGAGGCAGATACGCAGTATTTT. Amino acid sequence: CSARVPLAGEADTQYF.

This clonotype turned up a few times. This chain uses TRBV5-1 with TRBJ2-7; D is perhaps TRBD2 (6 bases). The CDR3 runs 16 residues. Per germline, CDR1 SGHRS and CDR2 YFSETQ. Trimming removed 4 bases at V and 2 bases at J, with 19 bases between. The CDR3 nucleotides read TGCGCCAGCAGCCTAGCGACACGGGCGATCCCCTACGAGCAGTACTTC. As protein: CASSLATRAIPYEQYF.

This clonotype was counted only a few times. The CDR3 loop reads CASSLAGRIQETQYF. The CDR3 nucleotides read TGTGCCAGCAGTTTGGCGGGGCGAATCCAAGAGACCCAGTACTTC. The V call is TRBV28, the J call TRBJ2-5, with TRBD2 as a possible D gene (6 bases). CDR1 is MDHEN, CDR2 SYDVKM, per germline. The germline V and J ends were trimmed by 3 bases and 1 base, with 12 bases remaining between them. This CDR3 is built from 15 residues. Complete variable domain (other parts from reference TRBV28 and TRBJ2-5): DVKVTQSSRYLVKRTGEKVFLECVQDMDHENMFWYRQDPGLGLRLIYFSYDVKMKEKGDIPEGYSVSREKKERFSLILESASTNQTSMYLCASSLAGRIQETQYFGPGTRLLVL.

This clonotype has only a few counts. Germline is not matched at one junction end, which may reflect a read error. The chain's CDR3 is CATSDAQGSDQPQHF. CDR3 nucleotide sequence: TGTGCCACCAGTGATGCTCAGGGTAGCGATCAGCCCCAGCATTTT. V gene TRBV24-1 combines with J gene TRBJ1-5, with D maybe TRBD1 (5 bases). CDR3 length: 15 residues. Germline CDR1 reads KGHDR; CDR2 reads SFDVKD.

This clonotype was found a few times. The chain links TRBV24-1 to TRBJ2-1, with D hard to call. V lost 2 bases and J 0 bases, leaving 16 bases between the germline ends. Germline V gives CDR1 KGHDR, CDR2 SFDVKD. CDR3 length: 18 residues. This CDR3 is CATSDYPGPVSSYNEQFF. As DNA, the CDR3 is TGTGCCACCAGTGATTACCCCGGGCCCGTAAGCTCCTACAATGAGCAGTTCTTC.

This clonotype is labeled as medium-sized. The V and J genes are TRBV4-1 and TRBJ2-1; 10 nucleotides agree with TRBD2. The junction had 0 bases not matched to a gene; V was cut back by 2 bases and J by 2 bases. Germline assignment: CDR1 MGHRA and CDR2 YSYEKL. The CDR3 has 15 residues. The CDR3 coding sequence is TGCGCCAGCAGCCAAACTAGCGGGACCTACAATGAGCAGTTCTTC. Its protein product is CASSQTSGTYNEQFF.

This chain connects TRBV11-3 to TRBJ2-3; 7 bases line up with TRBD1. Germline CDR1 and CDR2: SGHNT and YENEEA. Trimming cost V 3 bases and J 5 bases; bases outside gene matches: 5. The CDR3 has 14 amino acids. Here the CDR3 DNA reads TGTGCCAGCAGCTTGAGGGGGCGGGTAGATACGCAGTATTTT. This translates into CASSLRGRVDTQYF.

On this clonotype itself: A read error is possible here, since a much larger clone lies one base away. The genes are TRBV7-3 and TRBJ2-7, with D uncertain. This CDR3 region has 12 residues. The V gene lost 7 bases and the J gene lost 9 bases, with 16 bases spanning the gap. From germline, CDR1 is SGHTA and CDR2 FQGTGA. CDR3 sequence (DNA): TGTGCCAGCACCCACCCCGGGCGACCGCAGTACTTC. Translation gives CASTHPGRPQYF.

This clonotype was picked up a small number of times. The chain carries TRBV14 and TRBJ2-1; the match to TRBD2 covers 13 bases. Germline-derived CDR1 and CDR2 are SGHDN and FVKESK. The V and J ends lost 3 bases and 11 bases, in that order; junction bases with no gene match: 19. This CDR3 comprises 19 residues. The CDR3 region is CASSHHESRLAGGWGQQFF. CDR3 bases: TGTGCCAGCAGCCATCATGAATCGAGACTAGCGGGAGGATGGGGACAGCAGTTCTTC.

This clonotype was picked up many times. Germline and junction disagree at one end, which may indicate a read error. The chain couples TRBV4-2 to TRBJ1-4, with D perhaps matching TRBD1 (6 bases). The CDR3 totals 16 residues. Per germline, CDR1 LGHNA and CDR2 YNFKEQ. The CDR3 DNA sequence: TGTGCCAGCAGTCAAGAGGCGTGGGGGCAAGATGAAAAACTGTTTTTT. This codes for CASSQEAWGQDEKLFF.

Regarding this clonotype: One base away lies a much larger clone, so this may be a sequencing read error. The chain couples TRBV28 to TRBJ1-1, with 7 nucleotides matching TRBD1. The trim removed 8 bases at V and 1 base at J, leaving 16 bases unmatched. The CDR3 totals 17 residues. Germline CDR1 is MDHEN and CDR2 is SYDVKM. This CDR3 is CASSSTETGSANTEAFF. The CDR3 nucleotides read TGTGCCAGCTCGTCCACTGAGACAGGGTCGGCGAACACTGAAGCTTTCTTT.

The V call is TRBV6-2 or TRBV6-3, the J call TRBJ2-7, with 9 nucleotides matching TRBD1. This CDR3 has 13 amino acids. Germline trimming cut 4 bases from V and 7 bases from J; bases unmatched to any gene: 5. Germline loops: CDR1 MNHEY, CDR2 SVGEGT. CDR3 sequence reads: CASSSQGAREQYF. Written as DNA, the CDR3 is TGTGCCAGCAGTTCACAGGGGGCAAGAGAGCAGTACTTC.

The chain carries TRBV12-3 or TRBV12-4 and TRBJ2-7; TRBD1 agrees at 7 bases. CDR3 length: 15 amino acids. V lost 7 bases to trimming and J lost 1 base; unmatched junction nucleotides: 10. As DNA, the CDR3 is TGTGCCAGCACCATGGACAGGAAGCCTTCCTACGAGCAGTACTTC. It yields the protein CASTMDRKPSYEQYF.

This clonotype showed up many times. This chain joins TRBV13 and TRBJ1-1; the match to TRBD1 covers 8 bases. Germline V gives CDR1 PRHDT, CDR2 FYEKMQ (reference sequence). The CDR3 has 14 residues. With 5 bases clipped from V and 6 bases from J, the junction kept 8 bases outside the gene matches. CDR3 loop: CASSNRDRFSEAFF. DNA for the CDR3: TGTGCCAGCAGCAACCGGGACAGGTTTTCTGAAGCTTTCTTT.

This clonotype was found many times. The V gene is TRBV12-3 or TRBV12-4, the J gene TRBJ1-1; D is uncertain. The V end lost 5 bases, the J end lost 6 bases, and 16 bases lay between the germline ends. This CDR3 comprises 14 residues. In DNA, the CDR3 is TGTGCCAGCAGTCCACATGGCTTGGACCCTGAAGCTTTCTTT. Translation: CASSPHGLDPEAFF.

This clonotype was recorded a few times. V and J are TRBV4-1 and TRBJ2-7; 9 bases fit TRBD1. CDR1 is MGHRA and CDR2 is YSYEKL in the germline V gene. The CDR3 is 15 residues long. The V segment lost 2 bases and the J segment 3 bases; nucleotides outside the gene matches: 5. The CDR3 bases are TGCGCCAGCAGCCAACGACAGGGGGATATCTACGAGCAGTACTTC. Amino acids: CASSQRQGDIYEQYF.

This clonotype was counted at least ten times. The V call is TRBV2, the J call TRBJ2-5; tentatively, D is TRBD1 (6 bases). The length of the CDR3 is 13 residues. CDR1 SNHLY and CDR2 FYNNEI come from the germline V gene. V gave up 4 bases and J gave up 2 bases, with 8 bases separating them. As DNA, the CDR3 is TGTGCCAGCAGTGGAGGACAGCAAGAGACCCAGTACTTC. The encoded protein is CASSGGQQETQYF. Drawing the rest from reference TRBV2 and TRBJ2-5, the complete variable domain is EPEVTQTPSHQVTQMGQEVILRCVPISNHLYFYWYRQILGQKVEFLVSFYNNEISEKSEIFDDQFSVERPDGSNFTLKIRSTKLEDSAMYFCASSGGQQETQYFGPGTRLLVL.

The table lists this clonotype with many counts. This chain links TRBV2 with TRBJ2-7; 7 bases map to TRBD1. V lost 2 bases to trimming and J lost 3 bases; unmatched junction nucleotides: 10. The CDR3 has 16 residues. Germline V gives CDR1 SNHLY, CDR2 FYNNEI. The CDR3 loop reads CASSERGQRSHYEQYF. The CDR3 DNA reads as TGTGCCAGCAGTGAAAGGGGACAGCGCAGTCACTACGAGCAGTACTTC. Full variable domain (outside the CDR3, taken from reference TRBV2 and TRBJ2-7): EPEVTQTPSHQVTQMGQEVILRCVPISNHLYFYWYRQILGQKVEFLVSFYNNEISEKSEIFDDQFSVERPDGSNFTLKIRSTKLEDSAMYFCASSERGQRSHYEQYFGPGTRLTVT.

This clonotype was counted at least ten times. The chain combines TRBV11-2 with TRBJ2-3; 11 bases map to TRBD1. This CDR3 spans 15 amino acids. Germline V gives CDR1 SGHAT, CDR2 FQNNGV. The trim removed 3 bases at V and 9 bases at J, leaving 8 bases unmatched. The CDR3 loop reads CASSFKTGTGGTQYF. CDR3 nucleotides: TGTGCCAGCAGCTTCAAAACCGGGACAGGGGGAACGCAGTATTTT.

This clonotype occurred many times. This chain connects TRBV28 to TRBJ1-5; 12 bases are a match to TRBD1. CDR1 MDHEN and CDR2 SYDVKM come from the germline V gene. This CDR3 spans 20 amino acids. V lost 3 bases, J lost 1 base, and 13 bases stayed unmatched. CDR3 coding DNA: TGTGCCAGCAGTTTTCTGTTCGGGGACAGGGGGCAAGGAAGCAATCAGCCCCAGCATTTT. Encoded protein: CASSFLFGDRGQGSNQPQHF.

This clonotype was recorded at least ten times. The J gene is TRBJ2-3, the V gene TRBV7-9; 8 bases are a match to TRBD2. This CDR3 contains 16 residues. The V segment lost 4 bases and the J segment 1 base; nucleotides outside the gene matches: 7. The germline CDR1 and CDR2 sequences are SEHNR and FQNEAQ (reference sequence). CDR3 DNA: TGTGCCAGCAGCTCGAGCGGGAGTGGGGGCACAGATACGCAGTATTTT. Encoded protein: CASSSSGSGGTDTQYF.

This clonotype has at least ten counts. This chain links TRBV2 with TRBJ2-7; tentatively, D is TRBD2 (5 bases). Germline assignment: CDR1 SNHLY and CDR2 FYNNEI. Trimming removed 3 bases from V and 4 bases from J, with 13 bases in between. The CDR3 runs to 14 residues. The CDR3 DNA is TGTGCCAGCAGTGAGGCGGGTTCCGGTTACGAGCAGTACTTC. Amino acid sequence: CASSEAGSGYEQYF.

This clonotype has just a few counts. Written as DNA, the CDR3 is TGTGCCAGCAGCTCCCGGGACGGGAACTCTGGGGCCAACGTCCTGACTTTC. This codes for CASSSRDGNSGANVLTF. The genes are TRBV9 and TRBJ2-6; D is perhaps TRBD1 or TRBD2 (5 bases each). Trimming removed 4 bases from V and 0 bases from J, with 14 bases in between. The germline V gene encodes CDR1 SGDLS and CDR2 YYNGEE. The CDR3 sequence is 17 residues long.